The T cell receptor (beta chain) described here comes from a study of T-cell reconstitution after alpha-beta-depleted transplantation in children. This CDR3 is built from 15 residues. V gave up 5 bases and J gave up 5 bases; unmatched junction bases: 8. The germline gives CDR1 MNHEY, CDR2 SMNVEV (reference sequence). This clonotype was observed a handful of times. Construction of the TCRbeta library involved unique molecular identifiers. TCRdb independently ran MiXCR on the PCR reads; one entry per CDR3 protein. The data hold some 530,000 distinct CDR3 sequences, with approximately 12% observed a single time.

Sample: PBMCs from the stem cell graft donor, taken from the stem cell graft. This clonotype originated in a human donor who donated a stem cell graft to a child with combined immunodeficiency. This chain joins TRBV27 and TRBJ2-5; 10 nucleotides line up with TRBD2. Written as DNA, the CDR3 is TGTGCCAGCAGTAGTTCTAGCGGGAGATGGGAGACCCAGTACTTC. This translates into CASSSSSGRWETQYF.